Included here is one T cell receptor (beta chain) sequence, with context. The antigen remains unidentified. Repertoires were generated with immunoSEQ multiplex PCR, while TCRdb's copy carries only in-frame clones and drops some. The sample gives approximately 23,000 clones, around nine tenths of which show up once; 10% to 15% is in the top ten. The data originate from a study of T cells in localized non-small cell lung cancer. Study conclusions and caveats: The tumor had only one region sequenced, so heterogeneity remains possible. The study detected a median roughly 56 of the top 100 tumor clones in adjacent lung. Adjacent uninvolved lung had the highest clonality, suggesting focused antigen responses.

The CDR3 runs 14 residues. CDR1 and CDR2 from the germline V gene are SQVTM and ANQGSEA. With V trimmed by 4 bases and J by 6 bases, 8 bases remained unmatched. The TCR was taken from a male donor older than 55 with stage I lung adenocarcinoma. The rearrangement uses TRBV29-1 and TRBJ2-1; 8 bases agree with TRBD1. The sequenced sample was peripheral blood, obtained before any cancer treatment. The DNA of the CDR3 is TGCAGCGTTGTGGACAGGGTACCCTTCAATGAGCAGTTCTTC. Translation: CSVVDRVPFNEQFF.